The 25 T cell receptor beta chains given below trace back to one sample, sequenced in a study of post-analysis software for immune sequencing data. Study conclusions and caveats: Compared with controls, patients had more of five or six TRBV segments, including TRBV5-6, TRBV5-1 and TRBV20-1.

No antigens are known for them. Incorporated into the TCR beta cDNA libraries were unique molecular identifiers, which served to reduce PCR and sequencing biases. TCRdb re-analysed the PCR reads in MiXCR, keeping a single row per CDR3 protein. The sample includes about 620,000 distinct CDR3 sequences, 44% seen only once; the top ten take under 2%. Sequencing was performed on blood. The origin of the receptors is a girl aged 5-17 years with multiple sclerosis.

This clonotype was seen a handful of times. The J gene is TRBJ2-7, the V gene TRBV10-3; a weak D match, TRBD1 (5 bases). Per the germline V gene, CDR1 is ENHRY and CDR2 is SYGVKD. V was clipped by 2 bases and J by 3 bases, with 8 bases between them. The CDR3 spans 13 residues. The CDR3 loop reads CAISEGQYYEQYF. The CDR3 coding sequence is TGTGCCATCAGTGAGGGACAATACTACGAGCAGTACTTC.

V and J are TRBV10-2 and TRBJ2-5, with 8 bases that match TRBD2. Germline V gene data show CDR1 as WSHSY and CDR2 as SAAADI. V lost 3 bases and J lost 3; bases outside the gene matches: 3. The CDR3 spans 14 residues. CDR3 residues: CASSDLLAEETQYF. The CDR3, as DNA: TGCGCCAGCAGTGACCTACTAGCGGAAGAGACCCAGTACTTC.

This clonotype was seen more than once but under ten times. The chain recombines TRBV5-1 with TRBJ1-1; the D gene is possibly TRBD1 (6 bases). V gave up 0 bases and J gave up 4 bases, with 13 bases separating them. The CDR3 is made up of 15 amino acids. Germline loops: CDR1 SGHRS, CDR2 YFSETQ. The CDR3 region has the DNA TGCGCCAGCAGCTTGGCTTGGGGGCGCGGCACTGAAGCTTTCTTT. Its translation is CASSLAWGRGTEAFF.

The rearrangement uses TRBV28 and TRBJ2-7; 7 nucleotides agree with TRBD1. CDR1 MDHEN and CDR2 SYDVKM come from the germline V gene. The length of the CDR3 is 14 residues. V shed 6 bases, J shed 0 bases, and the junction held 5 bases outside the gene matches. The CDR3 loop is CASSPTGDSYEQYF. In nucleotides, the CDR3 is TGTGCCAGCAGCCCTACAGGGGACTCCTACGAGCAGTACTTC. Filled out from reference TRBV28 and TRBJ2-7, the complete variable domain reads DVKVTQSSRYLVKRTGEKVFLECVQDMDHENMFWYRQDPGLGLRLIYFSYDVKMKEKGDIPEGYSVSREKKERFSLILESASTNQTSMYLCASSPTGDSYEQYFGPGTRLTVT.

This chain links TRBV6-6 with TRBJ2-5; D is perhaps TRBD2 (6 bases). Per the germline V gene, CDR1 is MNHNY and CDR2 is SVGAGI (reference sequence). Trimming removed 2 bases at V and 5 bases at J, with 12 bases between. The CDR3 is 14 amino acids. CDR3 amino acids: CASSYRAEGETQYF. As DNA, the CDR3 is TGTGCCAGCAGTTACAGAGCGGAGGGGGAGACCCAGTACTTC.

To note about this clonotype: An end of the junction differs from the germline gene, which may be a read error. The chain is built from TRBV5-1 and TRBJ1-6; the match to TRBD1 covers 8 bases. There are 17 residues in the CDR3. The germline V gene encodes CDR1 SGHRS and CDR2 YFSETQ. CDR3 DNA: TGCGCCGGCAGCTTGGAGGCCAGGGGGCTCGCTAATTCACCCCTCCACTTT. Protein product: CAGSLEARGLANSPLHF.

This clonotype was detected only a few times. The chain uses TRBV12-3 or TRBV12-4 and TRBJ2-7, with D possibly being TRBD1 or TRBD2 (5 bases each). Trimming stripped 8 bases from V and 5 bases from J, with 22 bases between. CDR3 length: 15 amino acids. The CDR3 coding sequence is TGTGCCAGCTTCAACACACACGCTCCGGGGCACGAGCAGTACTTC. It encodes CASFNTHAPGHEQYF.

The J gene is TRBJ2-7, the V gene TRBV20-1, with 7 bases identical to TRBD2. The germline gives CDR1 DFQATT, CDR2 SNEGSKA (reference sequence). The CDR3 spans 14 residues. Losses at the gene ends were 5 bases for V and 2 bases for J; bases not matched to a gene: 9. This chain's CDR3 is CSAGRDPRTYEQYF. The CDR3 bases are TGCAGTGCTGGGAGGGATCCGCGAACCTACGAGCAGTACTTC.

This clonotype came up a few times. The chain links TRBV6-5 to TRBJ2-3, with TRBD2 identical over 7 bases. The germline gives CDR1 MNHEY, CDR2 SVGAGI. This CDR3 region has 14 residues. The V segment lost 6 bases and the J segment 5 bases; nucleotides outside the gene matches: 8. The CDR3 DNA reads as TGTGCCAGCAGGCCAGGTCTAGCGGAAGATACGCAGTATTTT. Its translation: CASRPGLAEDTQYF.

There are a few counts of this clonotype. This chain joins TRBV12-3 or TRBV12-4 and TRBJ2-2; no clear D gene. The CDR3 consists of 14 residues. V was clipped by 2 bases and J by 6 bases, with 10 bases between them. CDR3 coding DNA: TGTGCCAGCAGTTTAACGGAGTCCGCCGGGGAGCTGTTTTTT. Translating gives CASSLTESAGELFF.

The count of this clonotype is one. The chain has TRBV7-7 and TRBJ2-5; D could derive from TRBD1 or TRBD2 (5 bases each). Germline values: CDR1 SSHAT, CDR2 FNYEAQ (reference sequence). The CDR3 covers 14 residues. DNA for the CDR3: TGTGCTGTCGATTTAGGGACCCGGGGAGAGACCCAGTACTTC. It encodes CAVDLGTRGETQYF.

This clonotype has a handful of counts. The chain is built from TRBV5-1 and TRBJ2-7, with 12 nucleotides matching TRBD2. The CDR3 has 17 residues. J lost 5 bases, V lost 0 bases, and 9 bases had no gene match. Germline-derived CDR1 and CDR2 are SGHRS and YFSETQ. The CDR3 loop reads CASSLATSGGPLDEQYF. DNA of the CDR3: TGCGCCAGCAGCTTGGCGACTAGCGGGGGTCCCCTCGACGAGCAGTACTTC. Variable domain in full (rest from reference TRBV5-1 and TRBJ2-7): KAGVTQTPRYLIKTRGQQVTLSCSPISGHRSVSWYQQTPGQGLQFLFEYFSETQRNKGNFPGRFSGRQFSNSRSEMNVSTLELGDSALYLCASSLATSGGPLDEQYFGPGTRLTVT.

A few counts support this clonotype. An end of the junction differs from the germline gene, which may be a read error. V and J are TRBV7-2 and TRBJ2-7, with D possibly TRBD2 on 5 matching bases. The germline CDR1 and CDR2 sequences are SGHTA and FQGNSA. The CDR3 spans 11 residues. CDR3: CAGSGSYEQYF. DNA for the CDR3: TGTGCCGGCAGCGGCTCCTACGAGCAGTACTTC.

The CDR3 DNA sequence: TGTGCCACCAGCAGAGATTACCGGCGGGGCGAGACCCAGTACTTC. Its translation is CATSRDYRRGETQYF. The chain combines TRBV15 with TRBJ2-5, with D tentatively TRBD2 (6 bases). This CDR3 is 15 amino acids long. CDR1 and CDR2 (germline): LNHNV, YYDKDF (reference sequence). Deletions cut 0 bases from V and 5 bases from J, with 13 bases between.

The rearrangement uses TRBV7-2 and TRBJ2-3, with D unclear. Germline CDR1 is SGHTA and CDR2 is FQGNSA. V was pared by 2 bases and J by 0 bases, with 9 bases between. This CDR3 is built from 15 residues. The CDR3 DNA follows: TGTGCCAGCAGCTTATGGACGGCTAGCACAGATACGCAGTATTTT. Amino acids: CASSLWTASTDTQYF.

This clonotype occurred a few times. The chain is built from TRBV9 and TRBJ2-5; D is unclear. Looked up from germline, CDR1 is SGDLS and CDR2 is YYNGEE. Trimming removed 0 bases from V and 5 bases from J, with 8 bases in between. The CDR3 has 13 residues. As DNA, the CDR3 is TGTGCCAGCAGCGTAGGAATTTGGGAGACCCAGTACTTC. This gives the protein CASSVGIWETQYF. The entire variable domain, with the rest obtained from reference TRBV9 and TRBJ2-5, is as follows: DSGVTQTPKHLITATGQRVTLRCSPRSGDLSVYWYQQSLDQGLQFLIQYYNGEERAKGNILERFSAQQFPDLHSELNLSSLELGDSALYFCASSVGIWETQYFGPGTRLLVL.

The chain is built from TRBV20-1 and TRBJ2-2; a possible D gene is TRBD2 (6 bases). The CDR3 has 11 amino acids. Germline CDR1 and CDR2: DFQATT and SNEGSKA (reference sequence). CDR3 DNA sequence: TGCAGGGCGGCGGGGTCCGGGGAGCTGTTTTTT. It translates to CRAAGSGELFF.

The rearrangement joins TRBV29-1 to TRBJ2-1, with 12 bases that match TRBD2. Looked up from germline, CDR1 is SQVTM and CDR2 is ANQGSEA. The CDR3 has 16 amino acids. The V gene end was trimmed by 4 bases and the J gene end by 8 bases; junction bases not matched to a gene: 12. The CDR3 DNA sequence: TGCAGCGTTGGGGCTAGCGGGAGGGCCGGGGTCGATGAGCAGTTCTTC. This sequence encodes CSVGASGRAGVDEQFF.

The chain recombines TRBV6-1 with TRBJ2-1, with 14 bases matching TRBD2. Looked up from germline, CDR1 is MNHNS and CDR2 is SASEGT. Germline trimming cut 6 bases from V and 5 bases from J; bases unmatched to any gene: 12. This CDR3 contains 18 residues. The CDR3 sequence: CASSRLAGGQLSNNEQFF. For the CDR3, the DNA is TGTGCCAGCAGCAGACTAGCGGGGGGGCAGCTTTCGAACAATGAGCAGTTCTTC.

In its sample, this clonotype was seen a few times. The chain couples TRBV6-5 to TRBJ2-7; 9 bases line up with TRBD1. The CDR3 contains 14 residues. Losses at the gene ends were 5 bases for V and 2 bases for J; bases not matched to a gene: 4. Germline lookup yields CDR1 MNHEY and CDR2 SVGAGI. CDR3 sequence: CASSEDRGAYEQYF. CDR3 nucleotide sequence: TGTGCCAGCAGTGAAGACAGGGGGGCCTACGAGCAGTACTTC.

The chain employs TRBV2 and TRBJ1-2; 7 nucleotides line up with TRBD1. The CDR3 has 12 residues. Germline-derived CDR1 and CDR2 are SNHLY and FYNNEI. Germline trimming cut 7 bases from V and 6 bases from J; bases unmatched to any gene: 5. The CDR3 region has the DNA TGTGCCAGCATCCCAGGGGGTAATGGCTACACCTTC. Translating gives CASIPGGNGYTF. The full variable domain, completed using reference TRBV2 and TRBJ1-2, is EPEVTQTPSHQVTQMGQEVILRCVPISNHLYFYWYRQILGQKVEFLVSFYNNEISEKSEIFDDQFSVERPDGSNFTLKIRSTKLEDSAMYFCASIPGGNGYTFGSGTRLTVV.

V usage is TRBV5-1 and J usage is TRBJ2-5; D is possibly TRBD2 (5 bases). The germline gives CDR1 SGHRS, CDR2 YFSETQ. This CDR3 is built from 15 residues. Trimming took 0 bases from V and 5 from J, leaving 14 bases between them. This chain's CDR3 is CASSLVTGSGETQYF. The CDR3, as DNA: TGCGCCAGCAGCTTGGTAACGGGGAGTGGGGAGACCCAGTACTTC.

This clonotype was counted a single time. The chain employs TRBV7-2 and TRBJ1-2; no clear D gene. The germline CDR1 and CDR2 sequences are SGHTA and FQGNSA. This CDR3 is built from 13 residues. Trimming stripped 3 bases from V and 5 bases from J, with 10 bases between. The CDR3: CASSLAPGYGYTF. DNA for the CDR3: TGTGCCAGCAGCTTGGCCCCCGGATATGGCTACACCTTC.

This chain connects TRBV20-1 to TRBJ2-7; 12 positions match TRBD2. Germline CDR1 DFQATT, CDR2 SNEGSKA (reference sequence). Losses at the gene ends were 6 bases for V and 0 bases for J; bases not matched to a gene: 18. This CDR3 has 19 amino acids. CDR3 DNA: TGCAGTGCGTGGGGGTCTTCTAGCGGGGGGGTTACCAGCTCCTACGAGCAGTACTTC. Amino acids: CSAWGSSSGGVTSSYEQYF.

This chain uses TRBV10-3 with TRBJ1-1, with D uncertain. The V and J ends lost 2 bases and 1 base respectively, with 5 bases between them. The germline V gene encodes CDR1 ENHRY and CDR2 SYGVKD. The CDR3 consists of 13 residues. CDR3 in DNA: TGTGCCATCAGTGAGGTCAGGAACACTGAAGCTTTCTTT. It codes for CAISEVRNTEAFF.